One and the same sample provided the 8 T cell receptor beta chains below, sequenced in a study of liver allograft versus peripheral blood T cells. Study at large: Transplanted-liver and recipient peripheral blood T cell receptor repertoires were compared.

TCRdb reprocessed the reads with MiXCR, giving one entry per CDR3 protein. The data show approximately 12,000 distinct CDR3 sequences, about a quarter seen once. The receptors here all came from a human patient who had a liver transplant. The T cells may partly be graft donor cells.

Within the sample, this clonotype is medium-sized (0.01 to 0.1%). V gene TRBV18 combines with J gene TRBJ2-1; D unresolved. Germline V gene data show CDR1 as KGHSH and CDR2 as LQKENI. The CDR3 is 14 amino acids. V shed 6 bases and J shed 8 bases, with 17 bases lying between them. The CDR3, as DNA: TGTGCCAGCTCGGCAGGTTACTGGTTTGATGAGCAGTTCTTC. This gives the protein CASSAGYWFDEQFF.

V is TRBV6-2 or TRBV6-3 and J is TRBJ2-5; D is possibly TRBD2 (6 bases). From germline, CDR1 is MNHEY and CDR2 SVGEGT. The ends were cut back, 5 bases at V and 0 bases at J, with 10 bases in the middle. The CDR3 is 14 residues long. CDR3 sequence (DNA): TGTGCCAGCAGTCCTCGGGACTACCAAGAGACCCAGTACTTC. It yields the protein CASSPRDYQETQYF.

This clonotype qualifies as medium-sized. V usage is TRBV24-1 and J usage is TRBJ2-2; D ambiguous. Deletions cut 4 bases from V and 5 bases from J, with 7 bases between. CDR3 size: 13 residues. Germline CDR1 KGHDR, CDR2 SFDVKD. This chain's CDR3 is CATSDPFTGELFF. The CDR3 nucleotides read TGTGCCACCAGTGACCCTTTTACCGGGGAGCTGTTTTTT.

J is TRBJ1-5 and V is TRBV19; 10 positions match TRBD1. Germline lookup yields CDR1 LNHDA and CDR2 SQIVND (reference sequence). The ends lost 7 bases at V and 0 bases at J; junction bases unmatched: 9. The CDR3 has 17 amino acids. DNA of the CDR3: TGTGCCAGTACCCGGGACAGGGGAGTTTTTAGCAATCAGCCCCAGCATTTT. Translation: CASTRDRGVFSNQPQHF.

The DNA for the CDR3 is TGTGCCAGCAGCTTTGACCCGGAGGAGAGTAGATCTGGCTACACCTTC. Protein sequence: CASSFDPEESRSGYTF. The chain has TRBV7-2 and TRBJ1-2; D gene uncertain. Germline CDR1 reads SGHTA; CDR2 reads FQGNSA. The CDR3 totals 16 residues. The V end lost 3 bases, the J end lost 7 bases, and 21 bases lay between the germline ends.

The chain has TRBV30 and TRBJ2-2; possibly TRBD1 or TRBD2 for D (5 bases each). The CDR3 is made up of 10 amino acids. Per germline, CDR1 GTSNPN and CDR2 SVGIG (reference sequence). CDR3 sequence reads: CAWDGRPLFF. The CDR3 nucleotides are TGTGCGTGGGACGGCAGGCCGCTGTTTTTT. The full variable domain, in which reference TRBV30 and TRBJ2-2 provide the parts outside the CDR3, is SQTIHQWPATLVQPVGSPLSLECTVEGTSNPNLYWYRQAAGRGLQLLFYSVGIGQISSEVPQNLSASRPQDRQFILSSKKLLLSDSGFYLCAWDGRPLFFGEGSRLTVL.

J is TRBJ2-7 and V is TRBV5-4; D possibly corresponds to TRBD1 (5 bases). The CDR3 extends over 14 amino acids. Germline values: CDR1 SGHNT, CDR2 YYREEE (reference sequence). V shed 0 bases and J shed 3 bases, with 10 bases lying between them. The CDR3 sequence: CASSLAGIGYEQYF. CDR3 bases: TGTGCCAGCAGCTTGGCAGGGATTGGCTACGAGCAGTACTTC.

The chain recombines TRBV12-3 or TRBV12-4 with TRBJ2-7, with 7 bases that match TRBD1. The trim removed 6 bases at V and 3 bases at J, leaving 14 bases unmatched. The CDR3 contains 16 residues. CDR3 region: CASSHTHRTGRYEQYF. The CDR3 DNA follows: TGTGCCAGCAGCCACACCCATCGGACAGGCCGCTACGAGCAGTACTTC.